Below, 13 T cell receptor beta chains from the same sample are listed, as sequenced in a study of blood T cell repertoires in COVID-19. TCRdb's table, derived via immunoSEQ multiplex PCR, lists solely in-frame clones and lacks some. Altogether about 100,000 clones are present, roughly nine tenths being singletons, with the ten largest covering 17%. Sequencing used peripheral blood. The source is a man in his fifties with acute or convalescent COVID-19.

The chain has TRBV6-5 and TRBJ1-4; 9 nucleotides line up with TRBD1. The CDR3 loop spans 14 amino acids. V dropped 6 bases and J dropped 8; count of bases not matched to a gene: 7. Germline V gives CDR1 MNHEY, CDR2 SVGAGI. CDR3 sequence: CASSPGQGKEKLFF. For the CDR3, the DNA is TGTGCCAGCAGCCCGGGACAGGGAAAGGAAAAACTGTTTTTT.

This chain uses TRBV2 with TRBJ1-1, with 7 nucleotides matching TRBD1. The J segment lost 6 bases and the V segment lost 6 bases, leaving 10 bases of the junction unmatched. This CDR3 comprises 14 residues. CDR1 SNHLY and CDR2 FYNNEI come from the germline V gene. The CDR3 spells CASRTGQDDSEAFF. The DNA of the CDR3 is TGTGCCAGCAGGACCGGACAGGACGACTCTGAAGCTTTCTTT.

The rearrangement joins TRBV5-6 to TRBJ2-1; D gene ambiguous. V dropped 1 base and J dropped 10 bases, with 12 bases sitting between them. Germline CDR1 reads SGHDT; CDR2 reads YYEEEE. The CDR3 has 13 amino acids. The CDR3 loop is CASSLLVPREQFF. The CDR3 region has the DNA TGTGCCAGCAGCTTGTTGGTACCCCGGGAGCAGTTCTTC. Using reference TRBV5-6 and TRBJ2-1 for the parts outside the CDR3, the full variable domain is DAGVTQSPTHLIKTRGQQVTLRCSPKSGHDTVSWYQQALGQGPQFIFQYYEEEERQRGNFPDRFSGHQFPNYSSELNVNALLLGDSALYLCASSLLVPREQFFGPGTRLTVL.

The CDR3 nucleotides read TGTGCCAGCTCACCACCTGGAAAGGCAGGATTCTATGGCTACACCTTC. This translates into CASSPPGKAGFYGYTF. V usage is TRBV18 and J usage is TRBJ1-2; D remains ambiguous. Germline lookup yields CDR1 KGHSH and CDR2 LQKENI. The CDR3 runs 16 residues. The germline V and J ends were trimmed by 0 bases and 4 bases, with 15 bases remaining between them.

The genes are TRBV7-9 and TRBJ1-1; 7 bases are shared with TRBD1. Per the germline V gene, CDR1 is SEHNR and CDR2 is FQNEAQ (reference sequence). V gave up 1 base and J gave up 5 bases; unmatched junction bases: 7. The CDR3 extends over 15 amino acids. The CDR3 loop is CASSLEGASGTEAFF. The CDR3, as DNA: TGTGCCAGCAGCTTAGAGGGGGCGTCTGGGACTGAAGCTTTCTTT.

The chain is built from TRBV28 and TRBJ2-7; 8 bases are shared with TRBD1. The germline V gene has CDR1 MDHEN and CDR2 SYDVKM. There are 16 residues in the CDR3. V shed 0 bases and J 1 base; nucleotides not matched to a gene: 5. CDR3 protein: CASSLWQGAQSYEQYF. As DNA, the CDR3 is TGTGCCAGCAGTTTATGGCAGGGGGCACAGTCCTACGAGCAGTACTTC.

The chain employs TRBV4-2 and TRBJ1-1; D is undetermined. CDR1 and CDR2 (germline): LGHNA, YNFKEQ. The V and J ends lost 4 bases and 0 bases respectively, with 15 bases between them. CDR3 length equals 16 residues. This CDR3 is CASSPPAGSLNTEAFF. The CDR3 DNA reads TGTGCCAGCAGCCCCCCGGCGGGATCCTTGAACACTGAAGCTTTCTTT.

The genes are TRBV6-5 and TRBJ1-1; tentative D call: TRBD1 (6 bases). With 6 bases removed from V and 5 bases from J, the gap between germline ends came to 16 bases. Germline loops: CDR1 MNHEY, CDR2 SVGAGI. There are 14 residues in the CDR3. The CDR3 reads CASRNTGPGTEAFF. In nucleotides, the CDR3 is TGTGCCAGCAGGAACACAGGGCCGGGTACTGAAGCTTTCTTT.

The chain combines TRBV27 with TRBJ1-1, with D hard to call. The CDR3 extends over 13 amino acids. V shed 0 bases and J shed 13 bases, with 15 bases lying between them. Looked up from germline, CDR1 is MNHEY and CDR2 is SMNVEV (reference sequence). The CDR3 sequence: CASSLSPTRGGFF. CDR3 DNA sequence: TGTGCCAGCAGTTTATCACCCACCCGAGGAGGTTTCTTT.

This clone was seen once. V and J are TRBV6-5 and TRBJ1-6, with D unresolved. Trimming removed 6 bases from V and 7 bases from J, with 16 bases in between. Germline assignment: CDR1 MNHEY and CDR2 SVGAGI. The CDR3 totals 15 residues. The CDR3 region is CASSFSRVMNSPLHF. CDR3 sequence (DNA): TGTGCCAGCAGCTTTTCGAGGGTGATGAATTCACCCCTCCACTTT.

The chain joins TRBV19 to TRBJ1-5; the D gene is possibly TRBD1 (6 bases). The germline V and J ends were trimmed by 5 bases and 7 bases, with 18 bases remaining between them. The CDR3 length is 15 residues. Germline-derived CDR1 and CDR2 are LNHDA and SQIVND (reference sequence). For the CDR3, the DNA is TGTGCCAGTAGTCCACGGCTAGGGGGAGACCAGCCCCAGCATTTT. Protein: CASSPRLGGDQPQHF.

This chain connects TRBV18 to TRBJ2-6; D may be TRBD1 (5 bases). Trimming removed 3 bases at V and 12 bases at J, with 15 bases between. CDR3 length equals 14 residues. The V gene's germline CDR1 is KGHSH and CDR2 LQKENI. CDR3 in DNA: TGTGCCAGCTCACCCCGACAAGGCCAGGGCGTCCTGACTTTC. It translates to CASSPRQGQGVLTF.

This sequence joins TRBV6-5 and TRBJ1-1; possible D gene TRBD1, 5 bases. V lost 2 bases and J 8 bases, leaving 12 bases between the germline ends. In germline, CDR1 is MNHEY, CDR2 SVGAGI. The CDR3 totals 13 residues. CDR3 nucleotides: TGTGCCAGCAGTTACGGAAGGTACAGGGAAGCTTTCTTT. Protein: CASSYGRYREAFF.